Listed below are T cell receptor beta chains from one sample, sequenced in a study of T cells in localized non-small cell lung cancer. Profiled with immunoSEQ multiplex PCR; TCRdb holds only in-frame clones, not every one. The table records about 82,000 clones, around 81% of them present only once. The sequencing used PBMCs, collected before any cancer treatment. The receptors shown here come from a man between 40 and 69 years old with stage II squamous cell lung carcinoma. Each CDR3 is given with its conserved first and last residue. A D gene is named only where the DNA matches it firmly. A clone size is listed for some rows: how often the clone was seen (once, few, many), or a class if it is expanded.

v_call	d_call	clone_size	j_call	cdr3_nt	cdr3_aa
TRBV9	TRBD1	many	TRBJ1-1	TGTGCCAGCACCCCGGACAGGGGACTCGGTGAAGCTTTCTTT	CASTPDRGLGEAFF
TRBV15	NA	many	TRBJ1-6	TGTGCCACCAGCAGAGATGGGGGGGATTCACCCCTCCACTTT	CATSRDGGDSPLHF
TRBV4-2	NA	NA	TRBJ1-5	TGTGCCAGCAGCCAAGAGAGGGGTAGCAATCAGCCCCAGCATTTT	CASSQERGSNQPQHF
TRBV19	NA	NA	TRBJ1-5	TGTGCCAGTAGTCTCTCTCGACCGATGCCCCAGCATTTT	CASSLSRPMPQHF
TRBV6-6	NA	NA	TRBJ1-5	TGTGCCAGCAGCAGCCTTTCAGGAGGGCAGCCCCAGCATTTT	CASSSLSGGQPQHF
TRBV10-3	TRBD2	once	TRBJ2-3	TGTGCCATCGGACTAGCGGATAGCACAGATACGCAGTATTTT	CAIGLADSTDTQYF
TRBV7-9	NA	few	TRBJ2-4	TGTGCCAGCAGCTTGAAGGGAGCCCGAGCAATCTTC	CASSLKGARAIF
TRBV6-6	NA	NA	TRBJ2-7	TGTGCCAGCAGCTACGGGGGTGGCGGATCCTACGAGCAGTACTTC	CASSYGGGGSYEQYF
TRBV5-1	NA	once	TRBJ2-2	TGCGCCAGCACGGACAGACAGAACACCGGGGAGCTGTTTTTT	CASTDRQNTGELFF
TRBV11-1	NA	NA	TRBJ1-2	TGTGCCAGCAGCAACCTACAGGGACTGGACGGCTACACCTTC	CASSNLQGLDGYTF
TRBV7-9	NA	once	TRBJ2-7	TGTGCCAGCAGCTTAGTGGTGGTGGCACGGCCCTACGAGCAGTACTTC	CASSLVVVARPYEQYF
TRBV5-4	TRBD2	NA	TRBJ2-6	TGTGCCAGCAGCTCGGGACTAGCGGGAATAGGTTCCGGGGCCAACGTCCTGACTTTC	CASSSGLAGIGSGANVLTF
TRBV7-3	TRBD1	NA	TRBJ2-7	TGTGCCAGCAGCTCAGACAGGGCGGGCGAGCAGTACTTC	CASSSDRAGEQYF
TRBV5-1	NA	NA	TRBJ2-7	TGCGCCAGCAGCTCGAACGTGGTCTACGAGCAGTACTTC	CASSSNVVYEQYF
TRBV6-5	NA	NA	TRBJ2-7	TGTGCCAGCCCTCCCAAGCGGGCCAACTCCTACGAGCAGTACTTC	CASPPKRANSYEQYF
TRBV11-2	TRBD2	NA	TRBJ2-7	TGTGCCAGCAGCTTAAGGTCTAGCGGGGCGTTCGAGCAGTACTTC	CASSLRSSGAFEQYF
TRBV7-9	TRBD2	NA	TRBJ2-5	TGTGCCAGCACCTTAGCGGGAGGAGGTGAGACCCAGTACTTC	CASTLAGGGETQYF
TRBV28	NA	NA	TRBJ2-1	TGTGCCAGCAGTTCCCGGACAACCTACAATGAGCAGTTCTTC	CASSSRTTYNEQFF
TRBV5-1	NA	NA	TRBJ2-3	TGCGCCAGCAGCTTGGAACCGGGAGTTGGCACAGATACGCAGTATTTT	CASSLEPGVGTDTQYF
TRBV19	NA	NA	TRBJ2-6	TGTGCCAGTAGTTCCTGGACAGCCGCGGGACCTACTGGGGCCAACGTCCTGACTTTC	CASSSWTAAGPTGANVLTF
TRBV30	NA	NA	TRBJ1-4	TGTGCCTGGAGTGTACTGAGGGGGGCAGGTGAAAAACTGTTTTTT	CAWSVLRGAGEKLFF
TRBV4-1	TRBD2	NA	TRBJ2-3	TGCGCCAGCAGCCAAGCAGGACTAGCGCGCACAGATACGCAGTATTTT	CASSQAGLARTDTQYF
TRBV4-1	TRBD2	few	TRBJ2-7	TGCGCCAGCAGCCAAGAAGAAGCGGGAGGGTACGAGCAGTACTTC	CASSQEEAGGYEQYF
TRBV11-2	NA	NA	TRBJ2-7	TGTGCCAGCAGCTCCGGCCGTGGGTCGCGCTCCTACGAGCAGTACTTC	CASSSGRGSRSYEQYF
TRBV5-8	NA	few	TRBJ1-2	TGTGCCAGCAGCTTGAGGCAGGCCTATGGCTACACCTTC	CASSLRQAYGYTF
TRBV9	NA	NA	TRBJ1-5	TGTGCCAGCAGCGCCCGGGAGGGGAGCAATCAGCCCCAGCATTTT	CASSAREGSNQPQHF
TRBV6-1	TRBD1	NA	TRBJ1-1	TGTGCCAGCAGTCCTCTCATTGGACAGGGTAACGCTTTCTTT	CASSPLIGQGNAFF
TRBV20-1	NA	NA	TRBJ2-1	TGCAGTGCTAACCCCCGGAATGAGCAGTTCTTC	CSANPRNEQFF
TRBV7-3	TRBD1	NA	TRBJ1-5	TGTGCCAGCAGCTTAGTCGGGACAGGGAATCAGCCCCAGCATTTT	CASSLVGTGNQPQHF
TRBV5-1	NA	NA	TRBJ2-7	TGCGCCAGCAGCTTGGGGGTGGTGGGGACCTACGAGCAGTACTTC	CASSLGVVGTYEQYF
TRBV5-4	NA	once	TRBJ2-2	TGTGCCAGCAGCCCGGGGGTAGCTGGATTCACCGGGGAGCTGTTTTTT	CASSPGVAGFTGELFF
TRBV19	NA	NA	TRBJ2-5	TGTGCCACCGATATCCCCCCACAAGAGACCCAGTACTTC	CATDIPPQETQYF
TRBV15	NA	NA	TRBJ1-5	TGTGCCACCAGCAGGGCCCCACAGGGTGATAATCAGCCCCAGCATTTT	CATSRAPQGDNQPQHF
TRBV5-1	TRBD1	NA	TRBJ2-5	TGCGCCAGCACCCCGGGACAGGGGCAAGAGACCCAGTACTTC	CASTPGQGQETQYF
TRBV13	TRBD2	NA	TRBJ2-7	TGTGCCAGCAGCTCGGGACTAGCGGATTCAAGCTCCTACGAGCAGTACTTC	CASSSGLADSSSYEQYF
TRBV7-9	NA	NA	TRBJ1-1	TGTGCCAGCAGCTTACTTGGCGGTGACACTGAAGCTTTCTTT	CASSLLGGDTEAFF
TRBV18	NA	NA	TRBJ2-7	TGTGCCAGCTCACCGCCAGGGCGGAACGAGCAGTACTTC	CASSPPGRNEQYF
TRBV25-1	NA	NA	TRBJ2-2	TGTGCCAGCAAGTCCACGGGCAGGGGAGGCACCGGGGAGCTGTTTTTT	CASKSTGRGGTGELFF
TRBV29-1	NA	many	TRBJ1-3	TGCAGCGTTGAAGATGGAACGGCCTCTGGAAACACCATATATTTT	CSVEDGTASGNTIYF
TRBV10-3	TRBD2	NA	TRBJ2-3	TGTGCCATCAGTGACGGGACTAGCGGGAGGGTAGATACGCAGTATTTT	CAISDGTSGRVDTQYF
TRBV11-2	TRBD1	many	TRBJ1-3	TGTGCCAGCAGCTTAGGGACAGGATGGGGTTACTCTGGAAACACCATATATTTT	CASSLGTGWGYSGNTIYF
TRBV15	NA	NA	TRBJ1-6	TGTGCCACCTCACGTAAGAGGGCAGGGCAGGGTCATTCACCCCTCCACTTT	CATSRKRAGQGHSPLHF
TRBV9	TRBD2	few	TRBJ2-7	TGTGCCAGCAGCAGGGCTAGCGGGGAGTCCTACGAGCAGTACTTC	CASSRASGESYEQYF
TRBV7-2	NA	NA	TRBJ2-7	TGTGCCAGCAGCTTAAAGGGGAGTGAGCAGTACTTC	CASSLKGSEQYF
TRBV28	NA	NA	TRBJ1-2	TGTGCCAGCGCCCCCGGTTTTTATGGCTACACCTTC	CASAPGFYGYTF
TRBV5-1	NA	NA	TRBJ1-1	TGCGCCAGCAGCCTGGACAGAAACACTGAAGCTTTCTTT	CASSLDRNTEAFF
TRBV4-1	TRBD1	NA	TRBJ2-5	TGCGCCAGCAGCCTCGGACAGGGAGAGACCCAGTACTTC	CASSLGQGETQYF
TRBV10-3	NA	NA	TRBJ1-2	TGTGCCATCAGTGACACCTACAGTGGGGGCTACACCTTC	CAISDTYSGGYTF
TRBV4-1	TRBD1	few	TRBJ1-1	TGCGCCAGCAGGGTGACAGGGGGAAACACTGAAGCTTTCTTT	CASRVTGGNTEAFF
TRBV5-6	TRBD1	NA	TRBJ1-4	TGTGCCAGCAGCTCCAGGGGGTTGAATGAAAAACTGTTTTTT	CASSSRGLNEKLFF